This TCR beta chain is drawn from a study of blood T cell repertoires in COVID-19. Overall study: Sites across the United States, Italy and Spain contributed samples from acute and convalescent COVID-19.

The CDR3 is made up of 16 amino acids. Germline loops: CDR1 SGHVS, CDR2 FQNEAQ. The germline V and J ends were trimmed by 4 bases and 0 bases, with 13 bases remaining between them. As originally analysed: Amplification with reference gene primers provided the estimates of nucleated cell counts. Sequenced by immunoSEQ multiplex PCR; TCRdb stores in-frame clones only, minus some. That table gives V, J and clone size, and the DNA gave D and trimming. This table holds around 78,000 clones, roughly 87% found once. This clone has a single count. The sequence was obtained from a woman between 45 and 60 years old in a cohort sampled during active COVID-19. The chain links TRBV7-8 to TRBJ1-5; D is perhaps TRBD1 (6 bases). The source material was peripheral blood. In nucleotides, the CDR3 is TGTGCCAGCAGCTCCCAGGGGAAGAGTAGCAATCAGCCCCAGCATTTT. Translation gives CASSSQGKSSNQPQHF.